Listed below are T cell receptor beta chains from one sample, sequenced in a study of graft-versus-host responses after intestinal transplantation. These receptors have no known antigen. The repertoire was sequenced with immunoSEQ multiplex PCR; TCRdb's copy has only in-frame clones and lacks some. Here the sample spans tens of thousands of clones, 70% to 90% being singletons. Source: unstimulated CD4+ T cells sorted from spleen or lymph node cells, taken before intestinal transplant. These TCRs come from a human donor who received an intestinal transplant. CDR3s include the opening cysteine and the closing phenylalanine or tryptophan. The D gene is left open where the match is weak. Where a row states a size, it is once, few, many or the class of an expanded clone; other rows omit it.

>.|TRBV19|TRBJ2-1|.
TGTGCCAGTAGTATGCTAGCGTCCTACAATGAGCAGTTCTTC
CASSMLASYNEQFF
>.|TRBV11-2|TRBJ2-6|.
TGTGCCAGCAAATCCCCCTTCTCTCCTGGGGCCAACGTCCTGACTTTC
CASKSPFSPGANVLTF
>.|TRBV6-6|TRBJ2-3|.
TGTGCCAGCACCTACGTACCTAGCACAGATACGCAGTATTTT
CASTYVPSTDTQYF
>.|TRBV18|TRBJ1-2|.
TGTGCCAGCTCACCCACGGGGGGGGATCCCGGCTATGGCTACACCTTC
CASSPTGGDPGYGYTF
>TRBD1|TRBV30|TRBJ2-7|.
TGTGCCTGGAGTCCTAAGGGACAGGGGGCACACGAGCAGTACTTC
CAWSPKGQGAHEQYF
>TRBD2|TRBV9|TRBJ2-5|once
TGTGCCAGCAGCGTCGCCGGCGGACTAGACCAAGAGACCCAGTACTTC
CASSVAGGLDQETQYF
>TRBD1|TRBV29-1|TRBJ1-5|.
TGCAGCGTTCAGGGGGAACTCAATCAGCCCCAGCATTTT
CSVQGELNQPQHF
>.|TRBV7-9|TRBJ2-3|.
TGTGCCAGCAGCGCGGGACGGAACTCAATCACAGATACGCAGTATTTT
CASSAGRNSITDTQYF
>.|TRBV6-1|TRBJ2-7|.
TGTGCCAGCAGGCGAGGACAGATGCCCTACGAGCAGTACTTC
CASRRGQMPYEQYF
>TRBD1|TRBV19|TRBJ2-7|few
TGTGCCAGTAGTAGAGACAGGGCCTACGAGCAGTACTTC
CASSRDRAYEQYF
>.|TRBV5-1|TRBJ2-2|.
TGCGCCAGCAGCTTGGGCGGACTGAACACCGGGGAGCTGTTTTTT
CASSLGGLNTGELFF
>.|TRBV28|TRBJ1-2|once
TGTGCCAGCCGCCTGACAAAGAGTTTAAGGAACTATGGCTACACCTTC
CASRLTKSLRNYGYTF
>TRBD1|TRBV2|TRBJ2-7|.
TGTGCCAGCCGGGACAGGTTATACGAGCAGTACTTC
CASRDRLYEQYF
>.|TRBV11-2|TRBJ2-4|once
TGTGCCAGCAGCTTAGCACTAGCCCTAAACATTCAGTACTTC
CASSLALALNIQYF
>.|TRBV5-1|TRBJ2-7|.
TGCGCCAGCAGCTTGGACGCGGTCGGCGAGCAGTACTTC
CASSLDAVGEQYF
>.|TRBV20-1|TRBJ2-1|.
TGCAGTGCTAGGATAGTCCATGAGCAGTTCTTC
CSARIVHEQFF
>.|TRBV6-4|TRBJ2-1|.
TGTGCCAGCAGTGACAGCATCAGGACTTTTGAGCAGTTCTTC
CASSDSIRTFEQFF
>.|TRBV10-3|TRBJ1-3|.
TGTGCCACTTTCAGTGGAAACACCATATATTTT
CATFSGNTIYF
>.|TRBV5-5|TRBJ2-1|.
TGTGCCAGCAGCTTGGAACAGGGACGGTGGGTTGAGCAGTTCTTC
CASSLEQGRWVEQFF
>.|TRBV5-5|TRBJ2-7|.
TGTGCCAGCGTTCCGTACATCGCCTCCTACGAGCAGTACTTC
CASVPYIASYEQYF
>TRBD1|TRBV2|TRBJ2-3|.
TGTGCCAGCAGGGACAGGGGGCGAGGAACAGATACGCAGTATTTT
CASRDRGRGTDTQYF
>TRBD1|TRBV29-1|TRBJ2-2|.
TGCAGCGCCCGGGACAGGGGGCGCACCGGGGAGCTGTTTTTT
CSARDRGRTGELFF
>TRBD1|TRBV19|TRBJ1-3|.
TGTGCCAGTATCAACAGGGGCCCGGAAGGAAACACCATATATTTT
CASINRGPEGNTIYF
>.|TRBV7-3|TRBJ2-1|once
TGTGCCAGCAGCTTAAGAGGGCGGTATGAGCAGTTCTTC
CASSLRGRYEQFF
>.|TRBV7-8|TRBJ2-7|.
TGTGCCAGCAGCCAGACATTTTTGGGCGAGCAGTACTTC
CASSQTFLGEQYF
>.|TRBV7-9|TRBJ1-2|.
TGTGCCAGCAGCTCATTAGGGGAACCAGCTAACTATGGCTACACCTTC
CASSSLGEPANYGYTF
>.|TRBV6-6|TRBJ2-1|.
TGTGCCAGCAGTTGGGGGGACAATGAGCAGTTCTTC
CASSWGDNEQFF
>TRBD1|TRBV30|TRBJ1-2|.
TGTGCCTGGAGTGTACAGGGGAAGAACACCTTC
CAWSVQGKNTF
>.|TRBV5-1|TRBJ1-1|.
TGCGCCAGCAGCTTGGATCCAGGGAACACTGAAGCTTTCTTT
CASSLDPGNTEAFF
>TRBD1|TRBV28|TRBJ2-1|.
TGTGCCAGCAGTTTACCGGGACAGGGTTACGACAATGAGCAGTTCTTC
CASSLPGQGYDNEQFF
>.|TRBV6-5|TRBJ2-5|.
TGTGCCAGCAGTTACTCGGTGGGGGCGACCCAGTACTTC
CASSYSVGATQYF
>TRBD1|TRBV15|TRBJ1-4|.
TGTGCCACCAGCAGTAGACAGGGCACAGTTAATGAAAAACTGTTTTTT
CATSSRQGTVNEKLFF
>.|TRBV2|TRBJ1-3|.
TGTGCCAGCAGCCCCCGGGTGACCGGAAACACCATATATTTT
CASSPRVTGNTIYF
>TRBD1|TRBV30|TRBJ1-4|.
TGTGCCTGGAGTGTACGGGGACAGGGCAATGAAAAACTGTTTTTT
CAWSVRGQGNEKLFF
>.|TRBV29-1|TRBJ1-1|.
TGCAGCGTTGGGTTGGCAGGGGCGAACACTGAAGCTTTCTTT
CSVGLAGANTEAFF
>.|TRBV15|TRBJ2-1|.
TGTGCCACCAGCAGAGATCTGGGGGGCTCCTACAATGAGCAGTTCTTC
CATSRDLGGSYNEQFF
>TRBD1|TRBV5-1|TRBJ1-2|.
TGCGCCAGCAGCTTGACAGGGGGCGAATATGGCTACACCTTC
CASSLTGGEYGYTF
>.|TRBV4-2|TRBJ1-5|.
TGTGCCAGCAGCCAAGATCGACACGTCAATCAGCCCCAGCATTTT
CASSQDRHVNQPQHF
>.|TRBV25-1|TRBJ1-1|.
TGTGCCAGCAGTGAATGGCGGCAGGGTGGCACTGAAGCTTTCTTT
CASSEWRQGGTEAFF
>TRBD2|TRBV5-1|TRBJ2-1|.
TGCGCCAGCAGACCTCAAACCGGGACTAGCGGATACAATGAGCAGTTCTTC
CASRPQTGTSGYNEQFF
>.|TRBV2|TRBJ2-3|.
TGTGCCAGCAGGGAGGGAGTGGCAGATACGCAGTATTTT
CASREGVADTQYF
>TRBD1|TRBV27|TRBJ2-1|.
TGTGCCAGCAGTCGGACAGGGGACAATGAGCAGTTCTTC
CASSRTGDNEQFF
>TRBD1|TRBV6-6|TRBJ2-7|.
TGTGCCAGCACCGACAGGGGCGCCCGGTTCGAGCAGTACTTC
CASTDRGARFEQYF
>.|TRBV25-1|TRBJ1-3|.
TGTGCCAGCAGTGAGGGGCAGTACTCTGGAAACACCATATATTTT
CASSEGQYSGNTIYF
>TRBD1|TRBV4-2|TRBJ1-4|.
TGTGCCAGCAGCCCTGAACAGGGGGTAAGGGGTGAAAAACTGTTTTTT
CASSPEQGVRGEKLFF
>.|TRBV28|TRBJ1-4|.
TGTGCCAGCACCGGCGGCATATTTAATGAAAAACTGTTTTTT
CASTGGIFNEKLFF
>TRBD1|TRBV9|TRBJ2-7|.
TGTGCCAGCAGCCCCTGGGACAGGGGAGAAGAGCAGTACTTC
CASSPWDRGEEQYF
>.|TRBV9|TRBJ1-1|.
TGTGCCAGCAGCGTAGGGGGCGCTGGAAACACTGAAGCTTTCTTT
CASSVGGAGNTEAFF
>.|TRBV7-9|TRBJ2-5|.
TGTGCCAGCAGCCGACAGGGAGGAGAGGGGGAGACCCAGTACTTC
CASSRQGGEGETQYF
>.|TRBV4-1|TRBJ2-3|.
TGCGCCAGCAGCCAAGATCTCGGGCGGAGCCCGGGGGCGCAGTATTTT
CASSQDLGRSPGAQYF
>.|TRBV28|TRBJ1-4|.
TGTGCCAGCAGTTTATGGCAGGGAAGGGGGAATGAAAAACTGTTTTTT
CASSLWQGRGNEKLFF
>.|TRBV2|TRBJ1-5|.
TGTGCCAGCAGGATGGATAGGACGGGATCCACGCCCCAGCATTTT
CASRMDRTGSTPQHF
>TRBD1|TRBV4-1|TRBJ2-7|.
TGCGCCAGCAGTGCGGCGGGACAGGGGGCGCCCGAGCAGTACTTC
CASSAAGQGAPEQYF
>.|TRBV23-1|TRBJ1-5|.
TGCGCCAGCAGTCAATATTCGTCCCTCCCTAGCAATCAGCCCCAGCATTTT
CASSQYSSLPSNQPQHF
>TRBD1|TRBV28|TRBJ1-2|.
TGTGCCAGCTTTCCTCCGGGACAGGGCTATGGCTACACCTTC
CASFPPGQGYGYTF
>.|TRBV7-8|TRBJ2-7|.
TGTGCCAGCAGCCCCCCCGGGAACTACGAGCAGTACTTC
CASSPPGNYEQYF
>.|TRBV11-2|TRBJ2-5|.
TGTGCCAGCAGCCCTCACCTGGGTACAGGCTTGGAGGGGACCCAGTACTTC
CASSPHLGTGLEGTQYF
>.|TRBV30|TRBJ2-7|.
TGTGCCTGGAGTGTACAGATCTTCTACGAGCAGTACTTC
CAWSVQIFYEQYF
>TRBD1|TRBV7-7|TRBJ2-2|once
TGTGCTAGCAGCTCAGGGACAGGGGGCGCAACCGGGGAGCTGTTTTTT
CASSSGTGGATGELFF